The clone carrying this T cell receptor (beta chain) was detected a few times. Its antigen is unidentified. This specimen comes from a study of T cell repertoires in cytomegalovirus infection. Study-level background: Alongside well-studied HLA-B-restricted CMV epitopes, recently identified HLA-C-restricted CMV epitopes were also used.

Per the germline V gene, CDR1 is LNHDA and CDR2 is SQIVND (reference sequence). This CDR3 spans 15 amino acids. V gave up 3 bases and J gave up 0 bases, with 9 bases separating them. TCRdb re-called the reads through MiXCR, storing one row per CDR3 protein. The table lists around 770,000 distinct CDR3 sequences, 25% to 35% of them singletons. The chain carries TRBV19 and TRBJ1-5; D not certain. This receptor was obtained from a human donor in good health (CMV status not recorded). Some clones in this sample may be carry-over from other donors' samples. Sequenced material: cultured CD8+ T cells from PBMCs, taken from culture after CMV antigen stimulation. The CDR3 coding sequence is TGTGCCAGTAGTATCCGTGGGGATAGCAATCAGCCCCAGCATTTT. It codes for CASSIRGDSNQPQHF.